This TCR beta chain comes out of a study of regulatory T cells in long-lasting Graves disease. The V and J ends lost 3 bases and 4 bases, in that order; junction bases with no gene match: 5. This CDR3 comprises 15 residues. The germline CDR1 and CDR2 sequences are LNHDA and SQIVND (reference sequence). Investigators prepared the TCR beta libraries by applying iRepertoire HTBI primers and Arm-PCR of CDR3 regions. MiXCR, run by TCRdb on the multiplex PCR reads, gives a single entry per CDR3 protein. The table has approximately 540,000 distinct CDR3 sequences, around 11% seen once. This clonotype was seen a handful of times. Its antigen is as yet unknown. Time point of the sample: newly diagnosed GD, antithyroid drugs for less than 3 months. Isolated PBMC RNA provided the starting material for the TCR library. Findings and limits, study-wide: Persistent disease favored TRBV28, TRBJ1-2 and TRBJ2-5. Persistent patients shared more public clonotypes (roughly 2,800) than new patients (roughly 970). Persistent Graves' patients had lower TCR diversity than newly diagnosed ones.

In addition, the sample was reused for a study of T cells in Graves' hyperthyroidism and ophthalmopathy.

The sequence was obtained from a woman in her thirties with Graves disease. The rearrangement links TRBV19 to TRBJ2-5, with 10 bases aligning to TRBD1. The sample consisted of peripheral blood mononuclear cells (PBMCs), taken at new diagnosis, from a patient treated with antithyroid drugs. The CDR3 loop is CASSISTGGGETQYF. CDR3 sequence (DNA): TGTGCCAGTAGTATCTCGACAGGGGGCGGAGAGACCCAGTACTTC.